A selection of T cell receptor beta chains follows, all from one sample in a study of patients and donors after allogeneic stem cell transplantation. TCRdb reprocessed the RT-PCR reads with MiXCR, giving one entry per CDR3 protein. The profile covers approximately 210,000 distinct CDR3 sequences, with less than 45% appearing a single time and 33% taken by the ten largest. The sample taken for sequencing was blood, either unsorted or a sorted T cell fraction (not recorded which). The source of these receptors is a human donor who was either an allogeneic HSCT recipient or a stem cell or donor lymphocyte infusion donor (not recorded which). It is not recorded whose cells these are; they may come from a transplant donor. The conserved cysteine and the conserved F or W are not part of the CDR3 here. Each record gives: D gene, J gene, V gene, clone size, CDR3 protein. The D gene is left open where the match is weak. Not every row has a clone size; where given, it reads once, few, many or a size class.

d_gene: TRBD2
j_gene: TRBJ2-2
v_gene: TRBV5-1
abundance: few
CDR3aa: ASAPRAGFNSPGELF

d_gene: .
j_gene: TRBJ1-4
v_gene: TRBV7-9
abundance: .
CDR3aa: ASSSASGPVNEKLF

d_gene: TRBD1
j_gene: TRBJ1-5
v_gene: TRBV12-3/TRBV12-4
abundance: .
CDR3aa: ASSFNGQDNQPQH

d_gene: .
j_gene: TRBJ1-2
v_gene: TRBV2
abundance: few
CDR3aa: ASSEALRGGDGYT

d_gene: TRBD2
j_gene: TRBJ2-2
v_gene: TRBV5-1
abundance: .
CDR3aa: ASGGAGTGELF

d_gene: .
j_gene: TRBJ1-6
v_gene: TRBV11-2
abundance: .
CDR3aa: ASSWGGRGRSPLH

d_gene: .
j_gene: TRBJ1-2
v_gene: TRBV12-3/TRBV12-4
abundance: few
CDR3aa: ASSLKGHLNYGYT

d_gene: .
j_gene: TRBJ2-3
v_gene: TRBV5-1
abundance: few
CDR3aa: ASSLEGDTQY

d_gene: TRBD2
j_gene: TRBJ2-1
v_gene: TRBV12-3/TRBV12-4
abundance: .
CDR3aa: ASSPSGISYNEQF

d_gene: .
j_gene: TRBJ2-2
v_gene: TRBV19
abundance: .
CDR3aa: ASSIAGELF

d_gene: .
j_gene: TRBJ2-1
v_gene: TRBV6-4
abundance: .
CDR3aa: ASSDSGDGDEQF

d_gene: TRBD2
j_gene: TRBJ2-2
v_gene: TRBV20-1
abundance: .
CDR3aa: SAPSGTGELF

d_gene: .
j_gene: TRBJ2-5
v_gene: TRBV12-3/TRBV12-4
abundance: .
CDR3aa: ASSPETGQETQY

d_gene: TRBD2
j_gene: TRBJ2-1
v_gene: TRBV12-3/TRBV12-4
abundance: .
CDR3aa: ASSTRGTSGRANEQF

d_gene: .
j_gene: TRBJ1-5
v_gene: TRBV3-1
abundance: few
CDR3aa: ASSFGTGGPQH

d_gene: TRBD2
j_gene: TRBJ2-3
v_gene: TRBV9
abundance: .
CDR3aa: ASSVLADSTDTQY

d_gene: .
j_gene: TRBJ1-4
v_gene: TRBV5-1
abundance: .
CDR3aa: ASSLKNEKLF

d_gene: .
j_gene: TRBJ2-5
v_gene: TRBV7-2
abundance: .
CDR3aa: ASSFPRNQETQY

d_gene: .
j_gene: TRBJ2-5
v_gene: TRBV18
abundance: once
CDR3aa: ASSPTGSGNQY

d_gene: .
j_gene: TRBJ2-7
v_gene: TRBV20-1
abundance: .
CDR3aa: SASWGLSSYEQY

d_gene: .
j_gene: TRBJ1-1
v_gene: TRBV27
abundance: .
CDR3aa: ASSYNRANTEAF

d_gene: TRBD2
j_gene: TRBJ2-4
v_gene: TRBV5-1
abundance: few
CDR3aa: ASSSVPGGKIAKNIQY